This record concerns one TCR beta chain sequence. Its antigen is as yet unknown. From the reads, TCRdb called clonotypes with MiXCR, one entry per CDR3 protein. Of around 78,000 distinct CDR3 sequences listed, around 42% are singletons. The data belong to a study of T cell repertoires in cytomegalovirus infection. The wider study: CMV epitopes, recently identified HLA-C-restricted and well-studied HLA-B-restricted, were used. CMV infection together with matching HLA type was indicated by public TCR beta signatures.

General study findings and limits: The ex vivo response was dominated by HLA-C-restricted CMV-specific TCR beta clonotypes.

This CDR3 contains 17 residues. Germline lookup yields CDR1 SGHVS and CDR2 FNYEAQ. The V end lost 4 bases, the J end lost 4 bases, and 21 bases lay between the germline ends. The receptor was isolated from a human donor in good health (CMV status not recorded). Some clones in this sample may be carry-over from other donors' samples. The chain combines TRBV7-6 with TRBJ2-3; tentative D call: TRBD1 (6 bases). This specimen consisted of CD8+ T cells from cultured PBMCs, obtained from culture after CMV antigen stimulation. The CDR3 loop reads CASSSVGDKYISDTQYF. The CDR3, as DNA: TGTGCCAGCAGCTCTGTAGGGGACAAGTACATTTCAGATACGCAGTATTTT.